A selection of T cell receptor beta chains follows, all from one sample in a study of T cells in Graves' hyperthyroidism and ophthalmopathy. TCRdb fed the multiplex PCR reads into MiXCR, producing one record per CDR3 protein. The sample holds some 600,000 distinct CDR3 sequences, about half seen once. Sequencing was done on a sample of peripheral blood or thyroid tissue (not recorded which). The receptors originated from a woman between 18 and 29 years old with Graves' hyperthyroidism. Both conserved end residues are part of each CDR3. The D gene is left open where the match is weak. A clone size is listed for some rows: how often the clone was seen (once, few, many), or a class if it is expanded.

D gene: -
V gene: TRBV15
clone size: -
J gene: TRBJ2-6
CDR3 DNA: TGTGCCACCAGCCCCCGGGGCTCTGGGGCCAACGTCCTGACTTTC
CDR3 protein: CATSPRGSGANVLTF

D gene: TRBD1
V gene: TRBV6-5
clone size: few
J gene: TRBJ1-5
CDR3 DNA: TGTGCCAGCGGGACAGGGACGGACAATCAGCCCCAGCATTTT
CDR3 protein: CASGTGTDNQPQHF

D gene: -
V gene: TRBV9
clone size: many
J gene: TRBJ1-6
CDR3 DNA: TGTGCCAGCAGCGCAAATCCCGCAGGGGATTCACCCCTCCACTTT
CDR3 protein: CASSANPAGDSPLHF

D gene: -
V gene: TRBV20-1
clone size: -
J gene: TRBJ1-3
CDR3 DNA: TGCAGTGCTAGAAGCCGGACATATTCTGGAAACACCATATATTTT
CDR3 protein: CSARSRTYSGNTIYF

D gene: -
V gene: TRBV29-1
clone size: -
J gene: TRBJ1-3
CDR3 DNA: TGCAGCAATGTCCAGGGACTTGGAAACACCATATATTTT
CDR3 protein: CSNVQGLGNTIYF

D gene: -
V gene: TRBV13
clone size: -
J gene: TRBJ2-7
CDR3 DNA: TGTGCCAGCAGCGGACAAGCGGGCTTCTCCCACGAGCAGTACTTC
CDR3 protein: CASSGQAGFSHEQYF

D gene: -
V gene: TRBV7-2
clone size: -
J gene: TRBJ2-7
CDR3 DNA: TGTGCCAGCAGCTCCGGCCTAGGCACGCACTACGAGCAGTACTTC
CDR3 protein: CASSSGLGTHYEQYF

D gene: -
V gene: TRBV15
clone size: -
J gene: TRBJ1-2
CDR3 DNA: TGTGCCACCAGCAGAGGGGCCAGGACCTATGGCTACACCTTC
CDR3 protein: CATSRGARTYGYTF

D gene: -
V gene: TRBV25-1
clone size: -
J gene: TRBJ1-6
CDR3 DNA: TGTGCCAGCAGCCTAACGGGAACCCTCCACTTT
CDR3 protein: CASSLTGTLHF

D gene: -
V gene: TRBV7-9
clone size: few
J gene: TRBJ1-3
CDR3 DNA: TGTGCCAGCAGCTTATATGGCACCGCCTCTGGAAACACCATATATTTT
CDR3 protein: CASSLYGTASGNTIYF

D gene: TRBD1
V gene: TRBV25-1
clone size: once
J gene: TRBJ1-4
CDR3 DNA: TGTGCCAGCAGTCGACAGGGGTATGAGAATGAAAAACTGTTTTTT
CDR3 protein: CASSRQGYENEKLFF

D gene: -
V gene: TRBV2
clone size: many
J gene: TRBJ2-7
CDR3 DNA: TGTGCCAGCAGTGCGGTGGGGGCCGAGCAGTACTTC
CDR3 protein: CASSAVGAEQYF

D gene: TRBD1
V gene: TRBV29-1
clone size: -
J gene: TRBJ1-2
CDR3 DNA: TGCAGCGTTGAGTCTACAGGGGGTAGTGGCTACACCTTC
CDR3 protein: CSVESTGGSGYTF

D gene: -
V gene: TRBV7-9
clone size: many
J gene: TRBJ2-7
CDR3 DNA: TGTGCCAGCAGCAGCAGGGAGAGCTACGAGCAGTACTTC
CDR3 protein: CASSSRESYEQYF

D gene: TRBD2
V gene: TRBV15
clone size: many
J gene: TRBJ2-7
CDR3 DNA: TGTGCCACCAGCAGAGGTAGGACTAGCAACGAGCAGTACTTC
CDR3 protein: CATSRGRTSNEQYF

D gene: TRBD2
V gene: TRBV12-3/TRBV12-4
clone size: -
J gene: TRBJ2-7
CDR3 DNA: TGTGCCAGCAGTTACGGGGAGGGCCGGGCCGAGCAGTACTTC
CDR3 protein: CASSYGEGRAEQYF

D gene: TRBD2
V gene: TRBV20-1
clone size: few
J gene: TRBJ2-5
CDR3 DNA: TGCAGTGCTATCGAACCGGGACTAGAAGAGACCCAGTACTTC
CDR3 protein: CSAIEPGLEETQYF

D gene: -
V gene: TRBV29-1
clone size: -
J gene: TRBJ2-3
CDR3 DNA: TGCAGCGTTGAAGATCAGGAGATTGATACGCAGTATTTT
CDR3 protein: CSVEDQEIDTQYF

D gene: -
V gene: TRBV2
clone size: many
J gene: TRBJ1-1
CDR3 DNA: TGTGCCAGCAGTGAAGCTGAAAGGATCACCCGTCGCCCTGAAGCTTTCTTT
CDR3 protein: CASSEAERITRRPEAFF

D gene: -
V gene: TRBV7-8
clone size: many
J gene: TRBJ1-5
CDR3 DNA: TGTGCCAGCAGCTTAGCCGCAGGGATTAGCAATCAGCCCCAGCATTTT
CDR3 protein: CASSLAAGISNQPQHF

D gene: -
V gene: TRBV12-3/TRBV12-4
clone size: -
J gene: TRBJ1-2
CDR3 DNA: TGTGCCAGCAGAATGACAGGAGTCCTAAACTATGGCTACACCTTC
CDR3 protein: CASRMTGVLNYGYTF

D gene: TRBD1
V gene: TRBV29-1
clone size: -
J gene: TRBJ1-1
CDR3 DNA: TGCAGCGTTGGGGACAGTCTGGGAAACACTGAAGCTTTCTTT
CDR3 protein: CSVGDSLGNTEAFF